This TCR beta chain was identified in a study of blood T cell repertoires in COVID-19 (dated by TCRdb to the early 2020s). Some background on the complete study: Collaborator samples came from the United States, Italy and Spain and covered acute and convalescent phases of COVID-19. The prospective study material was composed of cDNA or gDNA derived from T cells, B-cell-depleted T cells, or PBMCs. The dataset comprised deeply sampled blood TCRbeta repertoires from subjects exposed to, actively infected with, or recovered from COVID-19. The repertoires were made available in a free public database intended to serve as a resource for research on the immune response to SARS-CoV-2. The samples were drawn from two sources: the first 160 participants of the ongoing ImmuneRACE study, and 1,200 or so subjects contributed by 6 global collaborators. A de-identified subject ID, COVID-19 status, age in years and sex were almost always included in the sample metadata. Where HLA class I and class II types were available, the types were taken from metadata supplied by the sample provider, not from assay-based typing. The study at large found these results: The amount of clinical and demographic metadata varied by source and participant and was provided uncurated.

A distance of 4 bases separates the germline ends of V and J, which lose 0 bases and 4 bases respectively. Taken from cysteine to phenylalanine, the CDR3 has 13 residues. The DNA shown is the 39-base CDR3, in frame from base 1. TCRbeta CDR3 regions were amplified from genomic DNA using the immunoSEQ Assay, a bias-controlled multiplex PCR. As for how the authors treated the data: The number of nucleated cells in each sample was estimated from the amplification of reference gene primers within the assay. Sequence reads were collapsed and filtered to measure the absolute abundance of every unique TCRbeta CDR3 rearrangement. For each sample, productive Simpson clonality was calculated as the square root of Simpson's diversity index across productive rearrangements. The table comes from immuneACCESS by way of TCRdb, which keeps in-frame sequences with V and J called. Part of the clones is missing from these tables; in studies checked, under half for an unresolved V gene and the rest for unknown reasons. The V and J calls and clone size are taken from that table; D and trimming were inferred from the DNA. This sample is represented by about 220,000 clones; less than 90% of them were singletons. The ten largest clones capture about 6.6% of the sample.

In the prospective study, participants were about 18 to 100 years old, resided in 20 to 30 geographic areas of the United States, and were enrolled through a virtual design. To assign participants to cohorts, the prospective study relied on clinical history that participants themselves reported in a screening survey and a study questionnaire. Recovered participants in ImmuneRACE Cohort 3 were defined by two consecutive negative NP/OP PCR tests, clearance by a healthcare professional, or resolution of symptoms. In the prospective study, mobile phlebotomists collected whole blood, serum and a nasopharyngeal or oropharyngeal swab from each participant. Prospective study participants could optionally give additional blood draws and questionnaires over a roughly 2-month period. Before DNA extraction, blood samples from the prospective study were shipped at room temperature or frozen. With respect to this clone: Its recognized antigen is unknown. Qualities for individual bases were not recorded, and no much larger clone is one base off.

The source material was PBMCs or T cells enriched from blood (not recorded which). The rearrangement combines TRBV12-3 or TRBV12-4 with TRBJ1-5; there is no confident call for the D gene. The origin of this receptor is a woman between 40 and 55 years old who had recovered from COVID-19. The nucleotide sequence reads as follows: TGTGCCAGCAGTTTAGCTCCTAATCAGCCCCAGCATTTT. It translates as CASSLAPNQPQHF.